The next 20 T cell receptor beta chains were all read from a single sample in a study of T cell responses to AZD1222 COVID-19 vaccine. Some clones are missing from TCRdb's copy, which holds only in-frame ones; the method was immunoSEQ multiplex PCR. The sample yields about 150,000 clones, roughly nine tenths seen once. Sequencing was performed on peripheral blood, taken on day 0 of AZD1222 vaccination. The receptors were gathered from an adult in good health.

This chain joins TRBV5-5 and TRBJ2-1; 11 nucleotides align to TRBD2. The trim removed 4 bases at V and 7 bases at J, leaving 7 bases unmatched. CDR1 is SGHKS, CDR2 YYEKEE, per germline (reference sequence). The CDR3 has 15 amino acids. CDR3 in amino acids: CASSQGLAVGNEQFF. The CDR3 DNA reads TGTGCCAGCAGCCAGGGACTAGCGGTTGGGAATGAGCAGTTCTTC.

The rearrangement uses TRBV18 and TRBJ1-1; D perhaps matches TRBD1 (5 bases). Per the germline V gene, CDR1 is KGHSH and CDR2 is LQKENI. The germline V and J ends were trimmed by 8 bases and 3 bases, with 16 bases remaining between them. The CDR3 is 14 residues long. CDR3 DNA sequence: TGTGCCAGCGGACCGGGTGGAGGGGACACTGAAGCTTTCTTT. This encodes CASGPGGGDTEAFF.

V gene TRBV7-2 combines with J gene TRBJ2-7; D ambiguous. V lost 6 bases and J 3 bases, leaving 18 bases between the germline ends. This CDR3 has 15 amino acids. Germline V gene sequence: CDR1 SGHTA, CDR2 FQGNSA. The CDR3 sequence: CASSLGSGVFYEQYF. For the CDR3, the DNA is TGTGCCAGCAGTCTTGGGTCTGGTGTTTTCTACGAGCAGTACTTC. Full variable domain (rest looked up from reference TRBV7-2 and TRBJ2-7): GAGVSQSPSNKVTEKGKDVELRCDPISGHTALYWYRQSLGQGLEFLIYFQGNSAPDKSGLPSDRFSAERTGGSVSTLTIQRTQQEDSAVYLCASSLGSGVFYEQYFGPGTRLTVT.

The chain has TRBV7-9 and TRBJ2-1; maybe TRBD1 (5 bases). Per the germline V gene, CDR1 is SEHNR and CDR2 is FQNEAQ (reference sequence). Between the trimmed V and J ends, which lost 5 bases and 0 bases, there was a span of 14 bases. CDR3 size: 16 residues. The CDR3 coding sequence is TGTGCCAGCAGCGCAAGAAAGGGGATCTCCTACAATGAGCAGTTCTTC. This gives the protein CASSARKGISYNEQFF.

This clone was found a few times. The rearrangement links TRBV28 to TRBJ2-5; TRBD2 might be the D (5 bases). The CDR3 loop spans 18 amino acids. Germline assignment: CDR1 MDHEN and CDR2 SYDVKM. V lost 6 bases, J lost 1 base, and 24 bases lay in between. The CDR3 sequence: CASRKGSFVGDPQETQYF. CDR3 sequence (DNA): TGTGCCAGCAGGAAAGGGAGTTTTGTCGGAGATCCCCAAGAGACCCAGTACTTC.

The chain is built from TRBV9 and TRBJ1-3, with 7 bases matching TRBD1. Looked up from germline, CDR1 is SGDLS and CDR2 is YYNGEE. V lost 2 bases and J lost 10; bases outside the gene matches: 12. This CDR3 is 15 amino acids long. CDR3 residues: CASSVRGQEGWTIYF. CDR3 coding DNA: TGTGCCAGCAGCGTGCGCGGACAGGAGGGATGGACCATATATTTT.

V usage is TRBV4-2 and J usage is TRBJ2-7; D is ambiguous. Trimming removed 3 bases at V and 2 bases at J, with 14 bases between. Germline V gives CDR1 LGHNA, CDR2 YNFKEQ. The CDR3 extends over 15 amino acids. This chain's CDR3 is CASSHAINDPYEQYF. DNA of the CDR3: TGTGCCAGCAGCCACGCAATCAACGACCCCTACGAGCAGTACTTC.

The CDR3 DNA is TGCGCCAGCAGAATGCAGCCGGACAGGGAGACTGAAGCTTTCTTT. This gives the protein CASRMQPDRETEAFF. This chain uses TRBV10-1 with TRBJ1-1, with TRBD1 matching over 8 bases. CDR1 WNHNN and CDR2 SYGVQD come from the germline V gene (reference sequence). The J segment lost 5 bases and the V segment lost 6 bases, leaving 11 bases of the junction unmatched. This CDR3 has 15 residues.

This clone appeared a single time. V is TRBV11-3 and J is TRBJ2-1, with TRBD1 as a possible D gene (6 bases). V was pared by 0 bases and J by 11 bases, with 11 bases between. Germline V CDR1 and CDR2: SGHNT, YENEEA. The CDR3 runs to 13 residues. CDR3 sequence reads: CASSLDLGQKQFF. CDR3 DNA: TGTGCCAGCAGCTTAGATTTAGGACAGAAGCAGTTCTTC.

This chain uses TRBV5-5 with TRBJ1-5; D uncertain. CDR3 length: 14 residues. Germline values: CDR1 SGHKS, CDR2 YYEKEE (reference sequence). Trimming stripped 0 bases from V and 7 bases from J, with 11 bases between. CDR3 residues: CASSLVGGSQPQHF. CDR3 DNA sequence: TGTGCCAGCAGCTTGGTGGGCGGGTCCCAGCCCCAGCATTTT.

This clone has a single count. The chain uses TRBV11-2 and TRBJ2-5; 7 bases map to TRBD2. The CDR3 covers 16 residues. CDR1 and CDR2 from the germline V gene are SGHAT and FQNNGV. J lost 2 bases, V lost 1 base, and 7 bases had no gene match. The CDR3 spells CASSLVGAGLQETQYF. The CDR3 region has the DNA TGTGCCAGCAGCTTAGTCGGGGCGGGACTACAAGAGACCCAGTACTTC.

V and J are TRBV7-9 and TRBJ2-6; D gene uncertain. The CDR3 loop spans 15 amino acids. The ends were cut back, 5 bases at V and 0 bases at J, with 8 bases in the middle. Germline loops: CDR1 SEHNR, CDR2 FQNEAQ (reference sequence). CDR3 residues: CASSPVDSGANVLTF. The CDR3 region has the DNA TGTGCCAGCAGCCCCGTAGACTCTGGGGCCAACGTCCTGACTTTC.

The chain joins TRBV3-1 (or the pseudogene TRBV3-2) to TRBJ1-3; D is unclear. Trimming removed 4 bases from V and 2 bases from J, with 9 bases in between. This CDR3 spans 14 amino acids. Looked up from germline, CDR1 is LGHDT and CDR2 is YNNKEL (reference sequence). CDR3 sequence (DNA): TGTGCCAGCAGCCCCTCCCAGGCTGGAAACACCATATATTTT. Encoded protein: CASSPSQAGNTIYF.

V gene TRBV7-9 combines with J gene TRBJ2-7, with TRBD1 identical over 9 bases. The CDR3 has 15 residues. Per the germline V gene, CDR1 is SEHNR and CDR2 is FQNEAQ (reference sequence). The V gene end was trimmed by 9 bases and the J gene end by 0 bases; junction bases not matched to a gene: 9. The CDR3 DNA sequence: TGTGCCAGTGACTTTAGGGACAGGGCCTCCTACGAGCAGTACTTC. Translation gives CASDFRDRASYEQYF.

This rearrangement joins TRBV7-2 to TRBJ1-2; D unclear. V was clipped by 7 bases and J by 2 bases, with 20 bases between them. The CDR3 totals 16 residues. Germline V gene sequence: CDR1 SGHTA, CDR2 FQGNSA. The CDR3 protein is CASTFAYGQANYGYTF. CDR3 DNA sequence: TGTGCCAGCACATTTGCTTATGGGCAGGCAAACTATGGCTACACCTTC.

This chain's CDR3 is CASSANSGGPDTQYF. The CDR3 DNA is TGTGCCAGCAGCGCCAACTCGGGTGGGCCAGATACGCAGTATTTT. This chain uses TRBV9 with TRBJ2-3; D call uncertain. The germline CDR1 and CDR2 sequences are SGDLS and YYNGEE. This CDR3 is 15 amino acids long. V lost 3 bases, J lost 4 bases, and 15 bases lay in between.

J is TRBJ1-5 and V is TRBV7-3, with 7 bases identical to TRBD1. Germline CDR1 and CDR2: SGHTA and FQGTGA. V was pared by 6 bases and J by 3 bases, with 2 bases of the junction left unmatched. The CDR3 spans 13 residues. CDR3 region: CASSKGANQPQHF. The CDR3 DNA reads as TGTGCCAGCAGTAAGGGGGCCAATCAGCCCCAGCATTTT. Supplemented by reference TRBV7-3 and TRBJ1-5, the full variable domain reads GAGVSQTPSNKVTEKGKYVELRCDPISGHTALYWYRQSLGQGPEFLIYFQGTGAADDSGLPNDRFFAVRPEGSVSTLKIQRTERGDSAVYLCASSKGANQPQHFGDGTRLSIL.

The chain has TRBV28 and TRBJ1-5, with D unresolved. Germline CDR1 reads MDHEN; CDR2 reads SYDVKM. V lost 3 bases, J lost 5 bases, and 8 bases lay in between. The CDR3 is made up of 13 amino acids. In nucleotides, the CDR3 is TGTGCCAGCAGTTTGGATCGTGATCAGCCCCAGCATTTT. Its protein is CASSLDRDQPQHF.

The gene calls are TRBV7-6 and TRBJ1-2, with D possibly TRBD1 on 5 matching bases. The germline V and J ends were trimmed by 0 bases and 4 bases, with 12 bases remaining between them. Germline-derived CDR1 and CDR2 are SGHVS and FNYEAQ. This CDR3 has 15 residues. The CDR3 DNA follows: TGTGCCAGCAGCTTAGCCGGGACGGATCGCTATGGCTACACCTTC. It yields the protein CASSLAGTDRYGYTF.

The rearrangement uses TRBV9 and TRBJ2-3; perhaps TRBD1 as D (6 bases). In germline, CDR1 is SGDLS, CDR2 YYNGEE. Trimming left V 4 bases short and J 0 bases short, with 15 bases between. The CDR3 has 16 residues. The CDR3 loop is CASSRLQGISTDTQYF. In DNA form, the CDR3 reads TGTGCCAGCAGCCGATTACAGGGAATTAGCACAGATACGCAGTATTTT. Based on the CDR3 plus reference TRBV9 and TRBJ2-3, the full variable domain is DSGVTQTPKHLITATGQRVTLRCSPRSGDLSVYWYQQSLDQGLQFLIQYYNGEERAKGNILERFSAQQFPDLHSELNLSSLELGDSALYFCASSRLQGISTDTQYFGPGTRLTVL.